The TCR beta chain under discussion was sequenced for a study of OX40 agonist ivuxolimab in advanced cancers. From germline, CDR1 is LGHNA and CDR2 YNFKEQ. CDR3 length equals 14 residues. V shed 3 bases and J 7 bases; nucleotides not matched to a gene: 8. Method: immunoSEQ multiplex PCR; TCRdb's copy keeps in-frame clones and lacks some. The sample lists some 97,000 clones; roughly 90% were seen once. The chain links TRBV4-2 to TRBJ2-7, with TRBD1 matching over 8 bases. This sequence was found in an adult with an advanced solid tumor such as melanoma, head and neck, liver or kidney cancer. Sequencing was performed on CD4+ or CD8+ T cells sorted from blood, taken in a trial of the OX40 agonist ivuxolimab. The CDR3 DNA follows: TGTGCCAGCAGCCAGCTTCAGGGGGCTCGGGAGCAGTACTTC. Translating it yields CASSQLQGAREQYF.